The clone carrying this TCR beta chain has a single count. The sample is drawn from a study of OX40 agonist ivuxolimab in advanced cancers. On the study more broadly: Dose-escalation patients had hepatocellular carcinoma, melanoma, renal cell or head and neck cancer. Participants averaged approximately 65 years of age (range roughly 23 to 79) and were around 80% male.

From germline, CDR1 is MGHRA and CDR2 YSYEKL. With 5 bases clipped from V and 8 bases from J, the junction kept 9 bases outside the gene matches. This CDR3 has 16 amino acids. Generated by immunoSEQ multiplex PCR, the TCRdb table keeps only in-frame clones and is missing some. Of roughly 79,000 clones listed, approximately 85% are singletons. This clonotype was obtained from an adult with an advanced solid tumor such as melanoma, head and neck, liver or kidney cancer. The source was CD4+ or CD8+ T cells sorted from blood, collected in a trial of the OX40 agonist ivuxolimab. The chain uses TRBV4-1 and TRBJ1-4; 12 positions match TRBD1. The CDR3: CASSSRRGTGGEKLFF. The CDR3 DNA reads TGCGCCAGCAGCTCGCGAAGGGGGACAGGGGGCGAAAAACTGTTTTTT.